This is a list of T cell receptor beta chains from one sample in a study of sequential checkpoint blockade in melanoma. Measured with immunoSEQ multiplex PCR; TCRdb has only the in-frame clones, and not every one. The repertoire holds a few thousand clones, with approximately 23% as singletons. The specimen comprised tumor tissue (inferred from file names), sampled from a patient given nivolumab and ipilimumab in sequence. Receptor source: a human donor with melanoma. Both conserved end residues are part of each CDR3. D genes are given only for firm matches.

CDR3 protein,D gene,J gene,V gene
CASSPDLAGWMDTQYF,TRBD2,TRBJ2-3,TRBV14
CASILVLNTEAFF,.,TRBJ1-1,TRBV28
CASSLVRGRGETQYF,.,TRBJ2-5,TRBV11-3
CASSPGGGANTGELFF,TRBD2,TRBJ2-2,TRBV11-3
CSAYAPTGELFF,.,TRBJ2-2,TRBV29-1
CASSVATSSGNTIYF,.,TRBJ1-3,TRBV9
CASRGQGIYGYTF,.,TRBJ1-2,TRBV28
CAWRLAGERSKNIQYF,TRBD2,TRBJ2-4,TRBV30
CASSTGLPYGYTF,.,TRBJ1-2,TRBV19
CASSSLQGARTEAFF,TRBD1,TRBJ1-1,TRBV6-8
CASTQGGQGDAGELFF,TRBD1,TRBJ2-2,TRBV11-3
CASSMGSKNIQYF,.,TRBJ2-4,TRBV19
CASSLAELTGELFF,.,TRBJ2-2,TRBV11-3
CASSKQGLSSYNEQFF,TRBD1,TRBJ2-1,TRBV9
CASSESNSVEQYF,.,TRBJ2-7,TRBV25-1
CAWRFFGGIEAFF,.,TRBJ1-1,TRBV30
CASSESGDRGVEAFF,TRBD1,TRBJ1-1,TRBV10-2
CASQERGGTYNEQFF,TRBD2,TRBJ2-1,TRBV6-8
CASRSTEPNSPLHF,.,TRBJ1-6,TRBV10-2
CASSLAGREQPQHF,.,TRBJ1-5,TRBV6-8
CASSFLAGDTGELFF,TRBD2,TRBJ2-2,TRBV11-3
CASSLTGRGKTQYF,.,TRBJ2-5,TRBV11-3
CSVEPRTSGGTYEQFF,TRBD2,TRBJ2-1,TRBV29-1
CASSIRFDQPQHF,.,TRBJ1-5,TRBV19
CASSPKRVAAAAGANVLTF,.,TRBJ2-6,TRBV19
CASSPPRTGTRLYGYTF,.,TRBJ1-2,TRBV28
CASSVGGSGSETQYF,TRBD2,TRBJ2-5,TRBV9
CASSLLGGGPYNEQFF,.,TRBJ2-1,TRBV11-3
CASSFGGQAEAFF,.,TRBJ1-1,TRBV28
CSVQGGGNEQFF,.,TRBJ2-1,TRBV29-1
CASSLQTVMNTEAFF,.,TRBJ1-1,TRBV11-3